Following are 20 T cell receptor beta chains from one sample sequenced in a study of vaccination and CD4 T cells after COVID-19. Sequencing of cultured CD4+ T cell DNA used the Oncomine TCR Beta short-read assay. MiXCR was run by TCRdb on the PCR reads, yielding one entry per CDR3 protein. The data hold about 12,000 distinct CDR3 sequences, with 45% to 65% observed a single time. Treatment given: roughly 10-day PBMC culture with coronavirus spike peptide pools or control peptides (ViraFEST assay). No antigen has been assigned to these receptors. Specimen: CD4+ T cells from blood, cultured in vitro. The receptors shown here come from a human donor who had recovered from COVID-19.

The chain has TRBV20-1 and TRBJ2-1, with TRBD2 identical over 8 bases. V shed 5 bases, J shed 15 bases, and the junction held 12 bases outside the gene matches. This CDR3 has 12 amino acids. Per the germline V gene, CDR1 is DFQATT and CDR2 is SNEGSKA (reference sequence). The CDR3 reads CSASPPGLARFF. The CDR3 DNA is TGCAGTGCTTCCCCACCAGGACTAGCTAGGTTCTTC.

This chain links TRBV25-1 with TRBJ2-7; 10 bases are a match to TRBD2. This CDR3 comprises 16 residues. Trimming at V came to 1 base and at J to 3 bases, leaving 6 bases not matched to a gene. The germline V gene has CDR1 MGHDK and CDR2 SYGVNS. CDR3 loop: CASSEFRASGGYEQYF. The DNA of the CDR3 is TGTGCCAGCAGTGAATTTAGGGCTAGCGGGGGCTACGAGCAGTACTTC.

This clonotype appeared a few times. The CDR3 reads CASSIFWDRSISGTEAFF. In nucleotides, the CDR3 is TGTGCCAGTAGTATTTTTTGGGACAGATCGATTTCAGGCACTGAAGCTTTCTTT. The rearrangement links TRBV19 to TRBJ1-1; TRBD1 matches 7 bases. The CDR3 totals 18 residues. V gave up 3 bases and J gave up 4 bases; unmatched junction bases: 17. The germline V gene has CDR1 LNHDA and CDR2 SQIVND (reference sequence).

The genes are TRBV10-3 and TRBJ1-2; TRBD1 agrees at 8 bases. The CDR3 has 14 amino acids. With 8 bases clipped from V and 2 bases from J, the junction kept 7 bases outside the gene matches. Germline V lookup: CDR1 ENHRY, CDR2 SYGVKD. CDR3 sequence: CAIVKGQENYGYTF. As DNA, the CDR3 is TGTGCCATCGTAAAGGGACAGGAGAACTATGGCTACACCTTC.

This clonotype showed up just a few times. This sequence joins TRBV19 and TRBJ1-2; 8 positions match TRBD1. Germline CDR1 and CDR2: LNHDA and SQIVND (reference sequence). J was trimmed by 3 bases and V by 6 bases; bases with no gene match: 9. The CDR3 spans 15 residues. The CDR3 coding sequence is TGTGCCAGTAGCCCAGGACAGGGCGCCTACTATGGCTACACCTTC. This codes for CASSPGQGAYYGYTF.

The J gene is TRBJ1-1, the V gene TRBV5-1; 8 nucleotides line up with TRBD1. J was trimmed by 5 bases and V by 1 base; bases with no gene match: 4. The V gene's germline CDR1 is SGHRS and CDR2 YFSETQ. The CDR3 is 14 residues long. CDR3 DNA: TGCGCCAGCAGCTTGTGGACAGGGATGACTGAAGCTTTCTTT. It yields the protein CASSLWTGMTEAFF.

This chain uses TRBV6-2 or TRBV6-3 with TRBJ1-1; unclear D gene. V shed 0 bases and J shed 5 bases, with 7 bases lying between them. The germline CDR1 and CDR2 sequences are MNHEY and SVGEGT. This CDR3 is built from 13 residues. The CDR3 DNA sequence: TGTGCCAGCAGTTACTCGAGGGAAACTGAAGCTTTCTTT. The encoded protein is CASSYSRETEAFF.

The rearrangement links TRBV19 to TRBJ2-1; D remains ambiguous. The CDR3 extends over 15 amino acids. V was clipped by 4 bases and J by 4 bases, with 14 bases between them. CDR1 LNHDA and CDR2 SQIVND come from the germline V gene (reference sequence). The CDR3 region is CASSTLAASYNEQFF. The CDR3, as DNA: TGTGCCAGTAGTACCCTTGCCGCCTCGTACAATGAGCAGTTCTTC.

V is TRBV6-1 and J is TRBJ1-2; D is unresolved. The CDR3 is 15 amino acids. In germline, CDR1 is MNHNS, CDR2 SASEGT. The V end was cut by 5 bases, the J end by 0 bases, with 13 bases between. CDR3 loop: CASSTTPNSNYGYTF. The DNA of the CDR3 is TGTGCCAGCAGTACCACGCCGAATTCTAACTATGGCTACACCTTC.

In its sample, this clonotype was seen a few times. The DNA for the CDR3 is TGTGCCAGCAGCTTAGGGGGAACAGGGGGGAGCTCCTATAATTCACCCCTCCACTTT. Its protein product is CASSLGGTGGSSYNSPLHF. The chain combines TRBV11-2 with TRBJ1-6; 8 positions agree with TRBD1. The CDR3 runs 19 residues. The ends lost 1 base at V and 0 bases at J; junction bases unmatched: 8. The V gene's germline CDR1 is SGHAT and CDR2 FQNNGV.

This chain joins TRBV24-1 and TRBJ2-2; weak D call: TRBD2 (5 bases). The germline V gene has CDR1 KGHDR and CDR2 SFDVKD. The V end lost 7 bases, the J end lost 6 bases, and 8 bases lay between the germline ends. The CDR3 spans 12 residues. CDR3 region: CATRGSAGELFF. Here the CDR3 DNA reads TGTGCCACCAGAGGTAGCGCCGGGGAGCTGTTTTTT.

About this clonotype: A read error may account for a junction end that differs from germline. The V call is TRBV19, the J call TRBJ1-2; D perhaps matches TRBD1 (5 bases). There are 14 residues in the CDR3. Germline V lookup: CDR1 LNHDA, CDR2 SQIVND (reference sequence). In DNA form, the CDR3 reads TGTGCCAGCGTCACGGCGGGGCGCTCTACCCCCTATGTCTTC. Translation: CASVTAGRSTPYVF.

The V call is TRBV10-1, the J call TRBJ2-3; D might be TRBD2 (6 bases). Germline CDR1 is WNHNN and CDR2 is SYGVQD (reference sequence). The CDR3 runs 15 residues. Trimming stripped 3 bases from V and 2 bases from J, with 12 bases between. Written as DNA, the CDR3 is TGCGCCAGCAGTGACGGGACTCTCTACACAGATACGCAGTATTTT. It yields the protein CASSDGTLYTDTQYF.

A few counts support this clonotype. This chain links TRBV4-3 with TRBJ1-6; 7 bases are a match to TRBD1. This CDR3 has 15 amino acids. J was trimmed by 4 bases and V by 3 bases; bases with no gene match: 3. CDR1 is LGHNA and CDR2 is YSLEER in the germline V gene. The CDR3 DNA reads as TGCGCCAGCAGCCAGAGACAGGGATATAATTCACCCCTCCACTTT. This translates into CASSQRQGYNSPLHF.

V and J are TRBV7-8 and TRBJ2-1, with 7 bases matching TRBD1. The J call could be wrong; TRBJ2-7 is a better fit for the DNA end. The CDR3 covers 15 residues. Germline V lookup: CDR1 SGHVS, CDR2 FQNEAQ. This CDR3 reads CASSPDRVSGYEQYF. The CDR3, as DNA: TGTGCCAGCAGCCCCGACAGGGTATCAGGCTACGAGCAGTACTTC.

This chain joins TRBV5-6 and TRBJ2-2; unclear D gene. The CDR3 covers 13 residues. Germline lookup yields CDR1 SGHDT and CDR2 YYEEEE. V was clipped by 4 bases and J by 6 bases, with 10 bases between them. The CDR3 is CASSLEQPGELFF. As DNA, the CDR3 is TGTGCCAGCAGCCTGGAGCAGCCCGGGGAGCTGTTTTTT.

This clonotype has more than one count but fewer than ten. J is TRBJ2-5 and V is TRBV6-5; D gene unclear. Germline V gene sequence: CDR1 MNHEY, CDR2 SVGAGI. The CDR3 is 13 residues long. Between the trimmed V and J ends, which lost 0 bases and 4 bases, there was a span of 6 bases. CDR3 DNA sequence: TGTGCCAGCAGTTACTCGTCCACAGAGACCCAGTACTTC. Its translation: CASSYSSTETQYF.

The chain uses TRBV4-1 and TRBJ1-2; perhaps TRBD1 as D (5 bases). Per germline, CDR1 MGHRA and CDR2 YSYEKL. Trimming cost V 0 bases and J 1 base, with 9 bases left between them. The CDR3 is 15 amino acids. The CDR3 DNA reads TGCGCCAGCAGCCAAGATCCAGGGATTAACTATGGCTACACCTTC. This gives the protein CASSQDPGINYGYTF.

This clonotype was recorded a few times. DNA for the CDR3: TGTGCCAGCCGGGAAGGGGGTAGCTCTGGAAACACCATATATTTT. Its translation is CASREGGSSGNTIYF. The chain combines TRBV6-1 with TRBJ1-3; D perhaps matches TRBD1 (6 bases). V was clipped by 8 bases and J by 0 bases, with 14 bases between them. CDR1 and CDR2 from the germline V gene are MNHNS and SASEGT. There are 15 residues in the CDR3.

This clonotype was detected a few times. The genes are TRBV6-1 and TRBJ1-6; TRBD1 is a possible D gene (6 bases). Germline V gives CDR1 MNHNS, CDR2 SASEGT. V was pared by 6 bases and J by 10 bases, with 13 bases between. The CDR3 is made up of 13 amino acids. The CDR3 bases are TGTGCCAGCAGCGCAGGGGTTAACTCACCCCTCCACTTT. Encoded protein: CASSAGVNSPLHF.